This T cell receptor beta chain is drawn from a study of blood T cells in healthy people across ages (dated by TCRdb to 2015 to 2017). Some background on the complete study: In model experiments, template switching captured about one uniquely barcoded TCR beta cDNA molecule for every two T cells. The study measured age-related changes in TCR beta repertoire diversity using deep sequencing normalized with unique cDNA molecular identifiers. The donors were divided into four age groups: young (average around 16 years), middle-aged (approximately 41), aged (62) and long-lived (about 79). To avoid experimental bias, donors of different ages were spread randomly across the sequencing lanes. For two donors (one aged 18 to 30 and one aged 80 or older), the study analyzed two additional independent replicas of 1 million unique cDNA reads from the same blood draw.

Donors were a few dozen systemically healthy Caucasian individuals from Russia aged 6 to 90 years. Each donor gave ten milliliters of peripheral blood, collected into EDTA-treated Vacutainer tubes. Ficoll-Paque density-gradient centrifugation was used to isolate PBMCs, with at least 6 million per sample. Trizol reagent was used to extract total RNA from the PBMCs, yielding at least 6 micrograms per sample. For every donor, flow cytometry on a PBMC aliquot measured the percentage of naive CD45RAhigh/CD27high T cells. Library construction relied on 5' RACE. The sequencer was an Illumina HiSeq 2500. A second roughly 6 to 11 cycle PCR used a sample-barcoded 5' primer and a J-beta primer mix. A template-switch 5' adaptor carrying 12 random nucleotides introduced a unique molecular identifier onto each TCR beta cDNA molecule. Each sample yielded at least 2.5 million CDR3-containing paired-end reads. First-strand cDNA synthesis was performed from all RNA using the Mint cDNA synthesis kit, with priming by a TRBC-specific oligonucleotide. All cDNA was treated with uracil-DNA glycosylase and then went through a first 18-cycle PCR with the universal primers M1SS and BC2_uni_R. Under the source paper's analysis protocol: For normalization, 1 million high-quality reads, each with a distinct molecular identifier, were randomly selected from each sample. Reads sharing molecular identifiers were discarded rather than binned into consensus sequences. MiTCR, set to a Q25 quality threshold and the strictest error-elimination algorithm, was used for CDR3 identification, clonotype clustering and error correction. A nonparametric unseen species model with Euler transformation was used to estimate a lower bound on total TCR beta diversity. TCRdb ran its own pipeline on the public reads, namely fastp trimming at Q25 and MiXCR clone calling, and kept in-frame beta chains. Rows with a matching CDR3 protein are joined into one entry that keeps the most common DNA and genes. The V and J calls follow TCRdb's processing rather than the paper's. Across this sample there are some 900,000 distinct CDR3 sequences, with around 48% seen only once. 13% of the sample belongs to the ten largest clones.

Points on this clonotype: No antigen is known for it. Base qualities are not at hand, and no much larger clone is one base apart.

CDR1 is given as DFQATT and CDR2 as SNEGSKA, both from the germline V gene (reference sequence). Its CDR3 holds 14 amino acids, cysteine through phenylalanine. The read is trimmed to its CDR3 DNA, 42 bases read in frame from base 1. Broader findings and caveats from the paper: Total diversity estimates from one million sequenced T cells were considered lower bounds and underestimates. A strong correlation was found between observed TCR beta diversity and the percentage of naive T cells measured by flow cytometry. Bulk unsorted PBMC profiling prevented conclusive comparison of naive and antigen-experienced compartments. Observed TCR beta diversity per million T cells fell roughly linearly with age, and a significant reduction was already apparent by age around 40. The CMV infection status of donors was not known, potentially confounding age-related changes in expanded clonotypes. Compared with the aged group, more naive CD4+ T cells, fewer expanded clones and increased TCR diversity were shown by the long-lived group, suggesting age selection.

Here the chain combines TRBV20-1 and TRBJ2-5; 7 central nucleotides agree with TRBD2. The J call is doubtful: the DNA matches TRBJ2-7 better. Input material: blood. This sequence originates from a man aged 30-40 years in good health. CDR3 region: CSASCRDYDYEQYF. The nucleotides are TGCAGTGCTAGCTGCCGGGACTACGACTACGAGCAGTACTTC.